These T cell receptor beta chains were read from a single sample in a study of CD8+CD57+ T cells in acquired aplastic anemia. TCRdb re-analysed the reads in MiXCR, keeping a single row per CDR3 protein. The table shows about 270,000 distinct CDR3 sequences, with roughly three fifths occurring only once. The source material was sorted CD4+, CD8+, or CD8+CD57+ T cells (not recorded which) from PBMCs. Source of these receptors: a human donor with severe aplastic anemia or a healthy control (not recorded which). Both conserved end residues are part of each CDR3. Each record gives: clone size, J gene, D gene, V gene, CDR3 DNA, CDR3 protein. The D gene is left open where the match is weak. For some rows the clone size is stated as once, few or many, or as a class when expanded; others skip it.

clone size: -
J gene: TRBJ1-4
D gene: TRBD1
V gene: TRBV9
CDR3 DNA: TGTGCCAGCAGCGTTGAGGACAGGGTTGGCAAAAAACTGTTTTTT
CDR3 protein: CASSVEDRVGKKLFF

clone size: -
J gene: TRBJ2-1
D gene: -
V gene: TRBV7-9
CDR3 DNA: TGTGCCAGCAGCTACCGCCTCGGAGACTACAATGAGCAGTTCTTC
CDR3 protein: CASSYRLGDYNEQFF

clone size: -
J gene: TRBJ1-2
D gene: -
V gene: TRBV2
CDR3 DNA: TGTGCCAGCAGTGAAGGCAGGGGCGTCTATGGCTACACCTTC
CDR3 protein: CASSEGRGVYGYTF

clone size: many
J gene: TRBJ1-1
D gene: TRBD1
V gene: TRBV24-1
CDR3 DNA: TGTGCCACCAGTGCGTATTCCGGGACAGGGTCTTCTGAAGCTTTCTTT
CDR3 protein: CATSAYSGTGSSEAFF

clone size: -
J gene: TRBJ2-3
D gene: TRBD2
V gene: TRBV2
CDR3 DNA: TGTGCCAGCAGTGATTGGAGAGCGGGATCAAAGGCAGATACGCAGTATTTT
CDR3 protein: CASSDWRAGSKADTQYF

clone size: -
J gene: TRBJ2-1
D gene: TRBD1
V gene: TRBV2
CDR3 DNA: TGTGCCAGCAGTAACAGGGGCAATGAGCAGTTCTTC
CDR3 protein: CASSNRGNEQFF

clone size: -
J gene: TRBJ2-5
D gene: TRBD2
V gene: TRBV2
CDR3 DNA: TGTGCCAGCAGTGAAGCGCAGCGGGATCAGCCCCAGTACTTC
CDR3 protein: CASSEAQRDQPQYF

clone size: many
J gene: TRBJ2-2
D gene: -
V gene: TRBV5-5
CDR3 DNA: TGTGCCAGCAGCCCGCAGGGTGGCACCGGGGAGCTGTTTTTT
CDR3 protein: CASSPQGGTGELFF

clone size: -
J gene: TRBJ2-7
D gene: -
V gene: TRBV10-1
CDR3 DNA: TGCGCCAGCAGTGACCCTGCTTGTGGGGAGCAGTACTTC
CDR3 protein: CASSDPACGEQYF

clone size: -
J gene: TRBJ1-5
D gene: -
V gene: TRBV20-1
CDR3 DNA: TGCAGTGCTAGAGATCAGGGACGGTTCAATCAGCCCCAGCATTTT
CDR3 protein: CSARDQGRFNQPQHF

clone size: many
J gene: TRBJ2-7
D gene: TRBD1
V gene: TRBV7-2
CDR3 DNA: TGTGCCAGCAGCTTAATGGGGACAGGGATGGGCGAGCAGTACTTC
CDR3 protein: CASSLMGTGMGEQYF

clone size: -
J gene: TRBJ2-7
D gene: TRBD1
V gene: TRBV29-1
CDR3 DNA: TGCAGCGTATCCCGACAGGGATCGCAGTACTTC
CDR3 protein: CSVSRQGSQYF

clone size: many
J gene: TRBJ2-7
D gene: -
V gene: TRBV18
CDR3 DNA: TGTGCCAGCTCACCGGAAGACTTAAGGGCTCGCGAGCAGTACTTC
CDR3 protein: CASSPEDLRAREQYF

clone size: -
J gene: TRBJ1-2
D gene: -
V gene: TRBV29-1
CDR3 DNA: TGCAGCGTTGGAGGGCAGGGGAGCGGCTATGGCTACACCTTC
CDR3 protein: CSVGGQGSGYGYTF

clone size: -
J gene: TRBJ1-2
D gene: -
V gene: TRBV18
CDR3 DNA: TGTGCCAGCTCGGTGGATCATTACTATGGCTACACCTTC
CDR3 protein: CASSVDHYYGYTF

clone size: -
J gene: TRBJ2-7
D gene: TRBD1
V gene: TRBV15
CDR3 DNA: TGTGCCACCAGCAGAGATCCTCTCCTGACAGGGGGCAGGTACGAGCAGTACTTC
CDR3 protein: CATSRDPLLTGGRYEQYF

clone size: few
J gene: TRBJ1-1
D gene: -
V gene: TRBV19
CDR3 DNA: TGTGCCAGTAGCCAGAACAGAGAAGCTTTCTTT
CDR3 protein: CASSQNREAFF

clone size: many
J gene: TRBJ1-2
D gene: TRBD1
V gene: TRBV2
CDR3 DNA: TGTGCCAGCAGTGCGGGACAGGGCTCCTATGGCTACACCTTC
CDR3 protein: CASSAGQGSYGYTF

clone size: many
J gene: TRBJ1-4
D gene: -
V gene: TRBV7-9
CDR3 DNA: TGTGCCAGCAGCTTAGGACTGGGGATAGGGACTAATGAAAAACTGTTTTTT
CDR3 protein: CASSLGLGIGTNEKLFF

clone size: -
J gene: TRBJ2-3
D gene: -
V gene: TRBV9
CDR3 DNA: TGTACGAGCAGCGTATCGGCGACGGGCACAGATACGCAGTATTTT
CDR3 protein: CTSSVSATGTDTQYF

clone size: -
J gene: TRBJ2-7
D gene: TRBD1
V gene: TRBV10-3
CDR3 DNA: TGTGCCATCAGTTACAGGGGCCAGGGGGAGCAGTACTTC
CDR3 protein: CAISYRGQGEQYF

clone size: -
J gene: TRBJ1-2
D gene: -
V gene: TRBV20-1
CDR3 DNA: TGCAGTGCTAGGGTGGGGGGGGCTGGCTACACCTTC
CDR3 protein: CSARVGGAGYTF

clone size: -
J gene: TRBJ1-1
D gene: -
V gene: TRBV19
CDR3 DNA: TGTGCCAGTAGTATAGGGACAGAAGCTTTCTTT
CDR3 protein: CASSIGTEAFF

clone size: few
J gene: TRBJ2-5
D gene: -
V gene: TRBV7-9
CDR3 DNA: TGTGCCAGCATCTATATCCGGGGCCTACAAGAGACCCAGTACTTC
CDR3 protein: CASIYIRGLQETQYF

clone size: -
J gene: TRBJ1-2
D gene: -
V gene: TRBV19
CDR3 DNA: TGTGCCAGTAGTATCTTCTTGGAGGCCTATGGCTACACCTTC
CDR3 protein: CASSIFLEAYGYTF

clone size: once
J gene: TRBJ2-1
D gene: TRBD2
V gene: TRBV10-2
CDR3 DNA: TGCGCCAGCAGTGAGAAGACTAGCGGGAGAGGGAATGAGCAGTTCTTC
CDR3 protein: CASSEKTSGRGNEQFF

clone size: -
J gene: TRBJ1-3
D gene: -
V gene: TRBV5-1
CDR3 DNA: TGCGCCAGCAGCTCCCTCTCTGGAAACACCATATATTTT
CDR3 protein: CASSSLSGNTIYF

clone size: -
J gene: TRBJ2-5
D gene: -
V gene: TRBV10-3
CDR3 DNA: TGTGCCATCAGTGAGTCAGGCGATTGGCAAGAGACCCAGTACTTC
CDR3 protein: CAISESGDWQETQYF

clone size: many
J gene: TRBJ2-3
D gene: -
V gene: TRBV3-1
CDR3 DNA: TGTGCCAGCAGCCAAGGATCGGGTTTGAGAGATACGCAGTATTTT
CDR3 protein: CASSQGSGLRDTQYF

clone size: -
J gene: TRBJ1-1
D gene: -
V gene: TRBV24-1
CDR3 DNA: TGTGCCACCCGCGGTGGGGCGAACACTGAAGCTTTCTTT
CDR3 protein: CATRGGANTEAFF

clone size: many
J gene: TRBJ2-7
D gene: TRBD1
V gene: TRBV27
CDR3 DNA: TGTGCCAGCAAGGGGGCGGACATGCTCCGGTGGTACTTC
CDR3 protein: CASKGADMLRWYF

clone size: -
J gene: TRBJ1-4
D gene: -
V gene: TRBV2
CDR3 DNA: TGTGCCAGCAGTGTTTTGGACTATGAAAAACTGTTTTTT
CDR3 protein: CASSVLDYEKLFF

clone size: -
J gene: TRBJ2-7
D gene: -
V gene: TRBV6-5
CDR3 DNA: TGTGCCAGCACCTTAACTCTCCAAGCAGCAAGCGAGCAGTACTTC
CDR3 protein: CASTLTLQAASEQYF

clone size: once
J gene: TRBJ2-7
D gene: -
V gene: TRBV14
CDR3 DNA: TGTGCCAGCAGCCAAGAAAGTGGGTACACCAGCTCCTACGAGCAGTACTTC
CDR3 protein: CASSQESGYTSSYEQYF

clone size: -
J gene: TRBJ1-1
D gene: -
V gene: TRBV19
CDR3 DNA: TGTGCCAGTAGTGTCAGACAGAACACTGAAGCTTTCTTT
CDR3 protein: CASSVRQNTEAFF

clone size: many
J gene: TRBJ1-1
D gene: TRBD1
V gene: TRBV20-1
CDR3 DNA: TGCAGTGCCCCACGGAGGACAGGGGCCGACACTGAAGCTTTCTTT
CDR3 protein: CSAPRRTGADTEAFF

clone size: -
J gene: TRBJ2-1
D gene: -
V gene: TRBV4-1
CDR3 DNA: TGCGCCAGCAGCCATGAAAGGACACAAGTCTACAATGAGCAGTTCTTC
CDR3 protein: CASSHERTQVYNEQFF